This TCR beta chain was captured in a study of blood T cell repertoires in COVID-19. This table comes from immunoSEQ multiplex PCR, and its TCRdb copy is limited to in-frame clones, with some not included. The sample lists about 170,000 clones, approximately 90% occurring once. As for this clone: At one of its ends the junction is not consistent with the germline gene, which may arise from a read error.

This CDR3 is built from 13 residues. Germline V gene data show CDR1 as SEHNR and CDR2 as FQNEAQ (reference sequence). The sample comprised peripheral blood. The chain couples TRBV7-9 to TRBJ1-4; no definite D call. This sequence originates from a man younger than 35 with COVID-19, enrolled during active disease. The CDR3 here is CASSSSLRGKLLF. CDR3 sequence (DNA): TGTGCCAGCAGCTCCTCCCTTCGGGGAAAACTGCTTTTT.